This TCR beta chain stems from a study of Graves' ophthalmopathy and Graves' hyperthyroidism. Investigators amplified TCR beta CDR3 regions from RNA transcripts. Second-round multiplex PCR came after a first-round RT-PCR that employed HTBI primers. TCRdb used MiXCR to reprocess the multiplex PCR reads, holding one entry per CDR3 protein. The table includes about 480,000 distinct CDR3 sequences, roughly an eighth detected once. V lost 2 bases, J lost 5 bases, and 12 bases stayed unmatched. Germline V gene data show CDR1 as SGHRS and CDR2 as YFSETQ. The CDR3 is 18 residues long. Lactation, pregnancy, uncontrolled infections and other autoimmune diseases were all grounds for excluding patients. Broader study findings: The study's model predicted ophthalmopathy progression at 65% to 71% sensitivity and 72% to 85% specificity. Blood shared most expanded thyroid clonotypes above 0.001 frequency.

Worth noting for this clonotype: Its target is not known.

The chain links TRBV5-1 to TRBJ2-2; 10 bases agree with TRBD2. What was sequenced was blood. The clonotype was recovered from a woman in her twenties or thirties with Graves' ophthalmopathy. CDR3 nucleotide sequence: TGCGCCAGCAGCTTCAGGAGCGCTAGCGGGAGTGGGACCGGGGAGCTGTTTTTT. This codes for CASSFRSASGSGTGELFF.